This T cell receptor beta chain was captured by sequencing in a study of OX40 agonist ivuxolimab in advanced cancers. At the level of the study: People who had prior anti-PD-1, anti-PD-L1 or anti-CTLA-4 therapy could take part, and under 45% had some. Three partial responders included one hepatocellular carcinoma patient and two cutaneous melanoma patients.

Baseline was the first blood sampling point, followed by cycle 4 day 1 and cycle 7 day 1. The CDR3 contains 17 residues. Germline V CDR1 and CDR2: SGHVS, FQNEAQ. Trimming left V 5 bases short and J 9 bases short, with 26 bases between. Sequenced by immunoSEQ multiplex PCR; TCRdb stores in-frame clones only, minus some. The data contain tens of thousands of clones, more than 80% of them singletons. Sequences were derived from CD4+ or CD8+ T cells sorted from blood, sampled in a trial of the OX40 agonist ivuxolimab. The V call is TRBV7-8, the J call TRBJ2-4, with a tentative D call TRBD2 (5 bases). The sequence came from an adult with an advanced solid tumor such as melanoma, head and neck, liver or kidney cancer. The CDR3 nucleotides read TGTGCCAGCAGCCCCCCCCGGTGGGCAGGAGGTGATGGCATTCAGTACTTC. As protein: CASSPPRWAGGDGIQYF.